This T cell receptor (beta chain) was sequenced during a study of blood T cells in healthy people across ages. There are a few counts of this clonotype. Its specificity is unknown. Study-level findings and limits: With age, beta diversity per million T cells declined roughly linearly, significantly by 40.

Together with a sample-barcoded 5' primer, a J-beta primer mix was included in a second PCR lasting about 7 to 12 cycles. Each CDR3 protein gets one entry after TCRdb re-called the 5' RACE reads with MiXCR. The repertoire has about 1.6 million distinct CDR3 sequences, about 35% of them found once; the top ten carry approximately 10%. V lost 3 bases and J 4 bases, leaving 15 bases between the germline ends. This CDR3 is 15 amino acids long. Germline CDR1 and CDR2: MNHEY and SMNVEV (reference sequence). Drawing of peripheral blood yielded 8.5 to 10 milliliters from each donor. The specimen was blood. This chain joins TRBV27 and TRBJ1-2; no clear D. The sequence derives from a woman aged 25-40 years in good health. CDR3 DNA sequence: TGTGCCAGCAGTTTTATCGGCCCCGATGCCTATGGCTACACCTTC. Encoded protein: CASSFIGPDAYGYTF.